This TCR beta chain is from a study of T cell clonotyping in hematopoietic cell transplantation. The repertoire was sequenced with immunoSEQ multiplex PCR; TCRdb's copy has only in-frame clones and lacks some. This sample has 13,000 to 15,000 clones, with about three fifths found just once. Study-wide points: After transplant, recipient diversity fell while pathologically expanded clonotypes grew through day 180.

With regard to this clone: Its target is not known.

Looked up from germline, CDR1 is SGDLS and CDR2 is YYNGEE. V was shortened by 0 bases and J by 0 bases, with 9 bases between the two germline ends. The CDR3 totals 15 residues. The chain combines TRBV9 with TRBJ1-1, with a tentative D call TRBD1 (5 bases). The sample consisted of PBMCs. This receptor was obtained from a human donor who either received an allogeneic hematopoietic cell transplant for a myeloid malignancy or was a related donor (not recorded which). Some clones in this sample may be carry-over from other donors' samples. CDR3 nucleotides: TGTGCCAGCAGCGTAGGCGACAGCCTGAACACTGAAGCTTTCTTT. It specifies CASSVGDSLNTEAFF.